The 10 T cell receptor beta chains below were found in one sample sequenced in a study of T cells expressing NK-cell markers. TCRdb reprocessed the 5' RACE reads; each CDR3 protein has one entry and no DNA is given. The repertoire shows approximately 150,000 distinct CDR3 sequences; the top ten hold less than 15%. The sequenced sample consisted of blood T cells: a sorted CD56 or NKG2C T cell subset, CD4+ or CD8+ T cells, or bulk PBMC T cells (not recorded which). Every receptor here comes from a man aged 18 to 30 in good health.

The chain recombines TRBV20-1 with TRBJ2-2; TCRdb names TRBD2, which stays unverified in the absence of DNA. Looked up from germline, CDR1 is DFQATT and CDR2 is SNEGSKA (reference sequence). The CDR3 has 15 amino acids. This chain's CDR3 is CSAEGLAGNTGELFF.

The CDR3 loop is CASSLIPQGRTDTQYF. This chain uses TRBV11-2 with TRBJ2-3; TCRdb returns TRBD2, unconfirmable since there is no DNA. The CDR3 sequence is 16 residues long. CDR1 is SGHAT, CDR2 FQNNGV, per germline.

The chain carries TRBV7-2 and TRBJ2-5; TCRdb indicates TRBD2, and absent DNA this call remains unverified. This CDR3 spans 14 amino acids. Germline values: CDR1 SGHTA, CDR2 FQGNSA. CDR3 sequence reads: CASSLYSGGETQYF.

The chain has TRBV12-3 or TRBV12-4 and TRBJ1-3. This CDR3 spans 15 amino acids. CDR3 sequence reads: CASSLQAASGNTIYF.

The J gene is TRBJ2-5, the V gene TRBV20-1; TCRdb indicates TRBD2, and absent DNA this call remains unverified. Germline CDR1 and CDR2: DFQATT and SNEGSKA (reference sequence). The CDR3 runs to 16 residues. The CDR3 spells CSARDLQRLEQETQYF.

The chain combines TRBV6-2 or TRBV6-3 with TRBJ2-1; TCRdb returns TRBD2, unconfirmable since there is no DNA. The CDR3 consists of 17 residues. Germline CDR1 MNHEY, CDR2 SVGEGT. This CDR3 reads CASSYNERGSSYNEQFF.

The chain uses TRBV9 and TRBJ2-1. The CDR3 runs to 14 residues. Germline CDR1 reads SGDLS; CDR2 reads YYNGEE. CDR3 loop: CASSEGSGQLEQFF.

The chain recombines TRBV3-1 with TRBJ2-1. Germline V lookup: CDR1 LGHDT, CDR2 YNNKEL (reference sequence). The length of the CDR3 is 15 residues. CDR3 in amino acids: CASSQDVGLYNEQFF.

V is TRBV12-3 or TRBV12-4 and J is TRBJ2-7. There are 14 residues in the CDR3. The CDR3 region is CASSLPGAPYEQYF.

The rearrangement links TRBV28 to TRBJ2-3; the D gene TCRdb calls, TRBD2, cannot be checked with no DNA. CDR3 length equals 17 residues. Germline V gene lookup returns CDR1 MDHEN and CDR2 SYDVKM. The CDR3 reads CASSLLSLAGVPDTQYF.